The clone carrying this TCR beta chain was seen just once. Its specificity is not known. This record belongs to a study of naive and memory T cell subsets. CD8 T cells were positively selected from what remained after CD4 positive selection. CDR1 SGHAT and CDR2 FQNNGV come from the germline V gene. V shed 4 bases, J shed 1 base, and the junction held 11 bases outside the gene matches. CDR3 length: 18 residues. The beta constant-region primer was an equimolar mix of two oligonucleotides covering TRBC1 and TRBC2. The ligated cDNA underwent four PCR rounds using SP2 and nested alpha and beta constant-region primers. TCRdb redid the calling of the UMI-ligation and nested PCR reads with MiXCR, one entry per CDR3 protein. The sample includes more than 100,000 distinct CDR3 sequences, 35% to 40% seen only once; the top ten take more than 0.8%. Study results and limitations: Between naive and memory subsets, TCR abundance power law exponents differed. Gini index rose across naive, CM, EM and EMRA in CD4 and CD8.

The sequence was collected from a human donor in good health. The chain is built from TRBV11-2 and TRBJ2-2; TRBD2 matches 8 bases. The specimen sequenced was central memory CD4+ T cells from blood. In DNA form, the CDR3 reads TGTGCCAGCAGCTACCAGTCTACTAGCGGACTGAACACCGGGGAGCTGTTTTTT. Residues: CASSYQSTSGLNTGELFF.